This is a list of T cell receptor beta chains from one sample in a study of blood T cell repertoires in COVID-19. This table comes from immunoSEQ multiplex PCR, and its TCRdb copy is limited to in-frame clones, with some not included. The table includes around 80,000 clones, about 80% detected once. Input material: peripheral blood. The receptor set was obtained from a man between 45 and 60 years old with active or convalescent COVID-19. CDR3s include the opening cysteine and the closing phenylalanine or tryptophan. Each record gives: clone size, CDR3 length, J gene, D gene, V gene, CDR3 protein, CDR3 DNA. A D gene is named only where the DNA matches it firmly. Only some rows state a clone size, as once, few, many or a class for expanded clones.

. 15 TRBJ2-3 TRBD2 TRBV5-1 CASGTGTRSPDTQYF TGCGCCAGCGGAACCGGGACTAGGTCCCCAGATACGCAGTATTTT
. 11 TRBJ1-3 . TRBV12-3/TRBV12-4 CASTSGNTIYF TGTGCCAGCACCTCGGGAAACACCATATATTTT
once 13 TRBJ2-7 . TRBV3-1/TRBV3-2 CASSLWGAREQYF TGTGCCAGCAGCCTGTGGGGAGCTCGCGAGCAGTACTTC
. 15 TRBJ2-2 . TRBV13 CASSLGEGPTGELFF TGTGCCAGCAGCTTAGGCGAGGGCCCCACCGGGGAGCTGTTTTTT
. 13 TRBJ1-1 . TRBV5-1 CASRSQVETEAFF TGCGCCAGCCGGTCACAGGTTGAAACTGAAGCTTTCTTT
few 15 TRBJ1-5 TRBD1 TRBV11-2 CASSPLGTVNQPQHF TGTGCCAGCAGCCCGCTCGGGACAGTCAATCAGCCCCAGCATTTT
. 16 TRBJ2-6 . TRBV4-1 CASSQDPRAGANVLTF TGCGCCAGCAGCCAAGACCCCAGGGCTGGGGCCAACGTCCTGACTTTC
. 13 TRBJ1-3 . TRBV12-5 CASVRGSGNTIYF TGTGCTAGTGTCCGGGGTTCCGGAAACACCATATATTTT
. 13 TRBJ2-1 . TRBV5-8 CASSARAPGARFF TGTGCCAGCAGCGCCCGGGCCCCAGGGGCGCGGTTCTTC
few 16 TRBJ1-2 TRBD1 TRBV5-4 CASSSGQAGTVYGYTF TGTGCCAGCAGCTCCGGACAGGCCGGCACGGTTTATGGCTACACCTTC
. 13 TRBJ2-3 . TRBV7-8 CASSFRRMDTQYF TGTGCCAGCAGCTTTAGGAGGATGGATACGCAGTATTTT
. 15 TRBJ1-2 TRBD1 TRBV5-1 CASSLATTGNYGYTF TGCGCCAGCAGCTTGGCCACGACAGGGAACTATGGCTACACCTTC
. 15 TRBJ1-5 TRBD1 TRBV2 CASNNKDRGNQPQHF TGTGCCAGCAATAACAAGGACAGGGGAAATCAGCCCCAGCATTTT
. 19 TRBJ2-2 TRBD2 TRBV5-6 CASSLEWRRAGARVGELFF TGTGCCAGCAGCTTGGAATGGCGGAGAGCGGGGGCCCGCGTCGGGGAGCTGTTTTTT
. 14 TRBJ1-4 . TRBV3-1/TRBV3-2 CASSFTGINEKLFF TGTGCCAGCAGCTTCACAGGGATTAATGAAAAACTGTTTTTT
once 14 TRBJ1-2 TRBD1 TRBV11-2 CASSPSTGGYGYTF TGTGCCAGCAGCCCCTCGACAGGGGGCTATGGCTACACCTTC
. 17 TRBJ1-4 . TRBV4-1 CASSQGLGASANEKLFF TGCGCCAGCAGCCAAGGACTGGGGGCTTCGGCTAATGAAAAACTGTTTTTT
. 19 TRBJ2-3 TRBD1 TRBV6-2/TRBV6-3 CASSYTTGTGGISTDTQYF TGTGCCAGCAGTTACACAACCGGGACAGGGGGCATTAGCACAGATACGCAGTATTTT
. 16 TRBJ2-2 . TRBV6-4 CASSEGGGTHTGELFF TGTGCCAGCAGTGAAGGGGGGGGGACGCACACCGGGGAGCTGTTTTTT
. 13 TRBJ2-1 . TRBV29-1 CSARDSTYNEQFF TGCAGCGCTCGGGACTCCACTTACAATGAGCAGTTCTTC